A selection of T cell receptor beta chains follows, all from one sample in a study of blood T cell repertoires in COVID-19. Produced via immunoSEQ multiplex PCR; TCRdb's table is partial and in-frame only. The top ten hold around 6.5% of the sample, which has a few hundred thousand clones, approximately 88% seen once. The sample comprised peripheral blood. These TCRs come from a woman aged 25 to 39 with COVID-19, enrolled during active disease. CDR3s include the opening cysteine and the closing phenylalanine or tryptophan. The D gene is left open where the match is weak. A clone size is listed for some rows: how often the clone was seen (once, few, many), or a class if it is expanded.

TRBV6-5	NA	NA	TRBJ2-2	TGTGCCAGCAGTTATGAGGTGAACACCGGGGAGCTGTTTTTT	CASSYEVNTGELFF
TRBV7-2	TRBD2	NA	TRBJ2-5	TGTGCCAGCAGCTTTATCAAAGCGGGAGCAGGAGAGACCCAGTACTTC	CASSFIKAGAGETQYF
TRBV11-2	NA	NA	TRBJ2-7	TGTGCCAGCACTCCGGGACTCAGCTACGAGCAGTACTTC	CASTPGLSYEQYF
TRBV4-2	TRBD2	NA	TRBJ2-1	TGTGCCAGCAGCCAAGACGCCCTGGGGCGGGGGGCGAGGAATGAGCAGTTCTTC	CASSQDALGRGARNEQFF
TRBV19	NA	NA	TRBJ1-5	TGTGCCAGTAGTATAGCGGCTGAGGTGAAGCAGCCCCAGCATTTT	CASSIAAEVKQPQHF
TRBV10-1	NA	NA	TRBJ2-1	TGCGCCAGCAGAGGGGGGGTCCTGGGGGGGAAGGTTGAGCAGTTCTTC	CASRGGVLGGKVEQFF
TRBV3-1/TRBV3-2	TRBD2	NA	TRBJ2-7	TGTGCCAGCAGCCAGGGGAGGGACTCGGCGCAGTACTTC	CASSQGRDSAQYF
TRBV9	NA	NA	TRBJ1-1	TGTGCCAGCAGCGTAGCATCGGGCACTGAAGCTTTCTTT	CASSVASGTEAFF
TRBV18	NA	few	TRBJ1-1	TGTGCCAGCTCACCGTTCTGGGGAGACAAGAACACTGAAGCTTTCTTT	CASSPFWGDKNTEAFF
TRBV6-5	NA	NA	TRBJ1-2	TGTGCCAGCAGTTACGAATCGGGGGGCGCGGGCTATGGCTACACCTTC	CASSYESGGAGYGYTF
TRBV6-2/TRBV6-3	TRBD2	NA	TRBJ2-1	TGTGCCAGCAGTTACTTCCTAGCGGGGGGCAATGAGCAGTTCTTC	CASSYFLAGGNEQFF
TRBV28	TRBD2	NA	TRBJ2-4	TGTGCCAGCAGCCGGGGAGCGGGGATTCTAGCCAAAAACATTCAGTACTTC	CASSRGAGILAKNIQYF
TRBV4-1	TRBD2	NA	TRBJ2-4	TGCGCCAGCAGCCAAGGCCTCCTGGGGGGGAACATTCAGTACTTC	CASSQGLLGGNIQYF
TRBV5-1	NA	NA	TRBJ2-1	TGCGCCAGCAGCGTTTCTAGCGAACCCTACAATGAGCAGTTCTTC	CASSVSSEPYNEQFF
TRBV4-3	NA	once	TRBJ2-2	TGCGCCAGCAGCCAATTACCGCTCAGAGGGGGGAACACCGGGGAGCTGTTTTTT	CASSQLPLRGGNTGELFF
TRBV3-1/TRBV3-2	TRBD1	many	TRBJ2-2	TGTGCCAGCAGCCAAGAGGGACAGGGTGACACCGGGGAGCTGTTTTTT	CASSQEGQGDTGELFF
TRBV19	TRBD2	few	TRBJ2-1	TGTGCCAGTAGCAGGGTGGAGGGCCTAGCGGGAGCCAGTGAGCAGTTCTTC	CASSRVEGLAGASEQFF
TRBV28	TRBD1	NA	TRBJ1-1	TGTGCCAGCAGTTCTGAATATTCGAATCGGGACAGGGGCCCCTATGAAGCTTTCTTT	CASSSEYSNRDRGPYEAFF
TRBV28	TRBD1	NA	TRBJ1-2	TGTGCCAGCAGTGGGGACAGGGCAAAGGGCTACACCTTC	CASSGDRAKGYTF
TRBV7-2	NA	NA	TRBJ1-3	TGTGCCAGCAGCCTGCGTGCGCGTGCCGCTGGAAACACCATATATTTT	CASSLRARAAGNTIYF
TRBV19	NA	once	TRBJ1-2	TGTGCCAGTAGTATAGTTGCGGACCAGGGGCCCTATGGCTACACCTTC	CASSIVADQGPYGYTF
TRBV28	TRBD1	NA	TRBJ1-6	TGTGCCAGCAGTTTCCCGACAGGGGGCTATTCACCCCTCCACTTT	CASSFPTGGYSPLHF
TRBV19	TRBD1	NA	TRBJ1-1	TGTGCCACCACCGGGACAGGGGTATCTGAAGCTTTCTTT	CATTGTGVSEAFF
TRBV4-1	TRBD2	once	TRBJ2-2	TGCGCCAGCAGCCGCTCCCCCAGGACTAGCGGAAACACCGGGGAGCTGTTTTTT	CASSRSPRTSGNTGELFF
TRBV10-3	NA	NA	TRBJ2-1	TGTGCCATCAGTGGAACGGGGGACTCCTACAATGAGCAGTTCTTC	CAISGTGDSYNEQFF
TRBV27	NA	NA	TRBJ1-1	TGTGCCACCCCTAGGGAGGGTAACACTGAAGCTTTCTTT	CATPREGNTEAFF
TRBV9	TRBD2	NA	TRBJ2-2	TGTGCCAGCAGCGTAGAGGGACTAGCGGGAGCCGGGGAGCTGTTTTTT	CASSVEGLAGAGELFF